Here is one T cell receptor beta chain with its context. No antigen is known for it. The assay was immunoSEQ multiplex PCR, and TCRdb's table has in-frame clones only and misses some. The sample has around 60,000 clones, around 83% seen once. This entry belongs to a study of a mutant IDH1 vaccine in newly diagnosed glioma. Turning to the study itself: Administration of eight vaccinations to patients took place in weeks 1, 3, 5, 7, 11, 15, 19, 23. Radiotherapy alone preceded vaccination by 4-6 weeks; alternatively, vaccination started with temozolomide cycles. Overall study results and limits: Apparently unrelated to pseudoprogression were changes in the top peripheral T cell clonotypes. In roughly 93% of patients, immune responses induced by the vaccine occurred.

Time point: week 23, last vaccination. Doses comprised 300 ug of mutant IDH1 20-mer peptide each, plus topical imiquimod. The receptor comes from a man aged 25-45 years with glioma. Material: PBMCs, obtained from a glioma patient whose treatment included an IDH1 peptide vaccine.

CDR3 DNA: TGTGCCAGCAGCTCCTCACAGTCGGGGGAGCTGTTTTTT. Translating gives CASSSSQSGELFF. This chain uses TRBV7-6 with TRBJ2-2; D is uncertain. The V gene's germline CDR1 is SGHVS and CDR2 FNYEAQ. V shed 4 bases and J shed 8 bases, with 11 bases lying between them. This CDR3 is built from 13 residues.